The 7 T cell receptor beta chains presented below share a single source sample, sequenced in a study of CD8 T cells in ankylosing spondylitis. TCRdb called the 5' RACE reads again in MiXCR, with one record for every CDR3 protein. The sample has 210,000 or so distinct CDR3 sequences, roughly 25% seen once; the top ten hold 6.6%. Sample: blood, either unsorted or a sorted T cell fraction (not recorded which). These receptors all come from a male donor with ankylosing spondylitis or in good health (not recorded which).

This clonotype was seen at least ten times. The J gene is TRBJ2-7, the V gene TRBV18; weak D call: TRBD2 (5 bases). The length of the CDR3 is 13 residues. V lost 0 bases and J 4 bases, leaving 7 bases between the germline ends. The germline CDR1 and CDR2 sequences are KGHSH and LQKENI. CDR3 DNA: TGTGCCAGCTCACCACCGGACTCTTACGAGCAGTACTTC. The encoded protein is CASSPPDSYEQYF.

This clonotype was recorded a few times. This chain joins TRBV12-3 or TRBV12-4 and TRBJ2-1; D might be TRBD2 (5 bases). CDR3 length: 14 residues. Trimming left V 7 bases short and J 9 bases short, with 19 bases between. CDR3 sequence: CASTTGLARSEQFF. CDR3 nucleotides: TGTGCCAGCACCACGGGGTTAGCACGGAGTGAGCAGTTCTTC.

This clonotype was seen only once. V usage is TRBV5-1 and J usage is TRBJ2-2; maybe TRBD2 (6 bases). This CDR3 is 14 amino acids long. The germline V gene encodes CDR1 SGHRS and CDR2 YFSETQ. Trimming left V 0 bases short and J 8 bases short, with 11 bases between. The DNA for the CDR3 is TGCGCCAGCAGCTTGGCGGGAGCGCGGGGGGAGCTGTTTTTT. Protein: CASSLAGARGELFF.

The sample holds many counts of this clonotype. The chain uses TRBV28 and TRBJ2-1; D gene uncertain. The CDR3 totals 10 residues. CDR1 and CDR2 from the germline V gene are MDHEN and SYDVKM. Trimming removed 6 bases at V and 9 bases at J, with 6 bases between. The CDR3 DNA is TGTGCCAGCAGCGGTGGTGAGCAGTTCTTC. It codes for CASSGGEQFF.

This clonotype was seen ten or more times. This chain joins TRBV29-1 and TRBJ2-3, with a possible D match to TRBD2 (5 bases). The V end was cut by 7 bases, the J end by 0 bases, with 8 bases between. Germline V lookup: CDR1 SQVTM, CDR2 ANQGSEA. The CDR3 totals 12 residues. The CDR3 DNA reads as TGCAGCGCCCGGGAAAGCACAGATACGCAGTATTTT. Its protein product is CSARESTDTQYF.

There are a few counts of this clonotype. V is TRBV29-1 and J is TRBJ2-1, with D perhaps TRBD1 (7 bases). The CDR3 loop spans 12 amino acids. V lost 3 bases, J lost 8 bases, and 11 bases lay in between. From germline, CDR1 is SQVTM and CDR2 ANQGSEA. CDR3 region: CSVETGRHEQFF. DNA of the CDR3: TGCAGCGTTGAGACAGGGAGGCATGAGCAGTTCTTC.

This chain connects TRBV2 to TRBJ2-7, with a possible D match to TRBD2 (7 bases). Germline loops: CDR1 SNHLY, CDR2 FYNNEI. The CDR3 contains 15 residues. Trimming pared 4 bases from V and 6 bases from J, leaving 19 bases between. DNA of the CDR3: TGTGCCAGCAGTGGGGGGGGCCCCCTGACCGGCGAGCAGTACTTC. It translates to CASSGGGPLTGEQYF.